Below, one T cell receptor (beta chain) is given with its context. The source of the sample is a study of blood T cell repertoires in COVID-19. Clones were read by immunoSEQ multiplex PCR, and TCRdb kept only the in-frame ones, dropping some. The table has under 200,000 clones, roughly 85% seen once. The receptor was isolated from a woman of 80 years or more with acute or convalescent COVID-19. The source material was peripheral blood.

The CDR3 sequence is CASSLGAPGTGNHEQYF. The DNA of the CDR3 is TGTGCCAGCAGCTTAGGGGCCCCAGGGACAGGGAACCACGAGCAGTACTTC. V and J are TRBV7-2 and TRBJ2-7; 9 bases agree with TRBD1. This CDR3 has 17 residues. Germline V gives CDR1 SGHTA, CDR2 FQGNSA. Losses at the gene ends were 1 base for V and 5 bases for J; bases not matched to a gene: 12. Using reference TRBV7-2 and TRBJ2-7 for the parts outside the CDR3, the full variable domain is GAGVSQSPSNKVTEKGKDVELRCDPISGHTALYWYRQSLGQGLEFLIYFQGNSAPDKSGLPSDRFSAERTGGSVSTLTIQRTQQEDSAVYLCASSLGAPGTGNHEQYFGPGTRLTVT.